This T cell receptor (beta chain) was captured in a study of Ad26.COV2.S vaccination and SARS-CoV-2 variants. Study information: Intramuscular Ad26.COV2.S doses were given once or twice, 56 days apart.

Assay: immunoSEQ multiplex PCR; the TCRdb copy retains only in-frame clones and omits some. The sample has hundreds of thousands of clones, approximately 83% seen once; the top ten hold approximately 7.8%. Noted treatment: about 20 received Ad26.COV2.S at low or high dose, single or two shots; about 5 received placebo; per-sample allocation not given. Specimens were obtained on day 63 following the first vaccine or placebo injection. This TCR was sampled from a person between 18 and 65 years old who received the Ad26.COV2.S COVID-19 vaccine or a placebo. The specimen comprised peripheral blood, sampled in a trial of Ad26.COV2.S vaccine versus placebo.

The CDR3 protein is CASTQGAGTDTQYF. CDR3 nucleotides: TGTGCCAGCACCCAGGGGGCAGGGACAGATACGCAGTATTTT. The V and J genes are TRBV11-2 and TRBJ2-3, with 8 bases aligning to TRBD1. This CDR3 comprises 14 residues. V trimming: 7 bases; J trimming: 3 bases; junction bases outside the gene matches: 6. Germline loops: CDR1 SGHAT, CDR2 FQNNGV. The variable domain in full, with the rest retrieved from reference TRBV11-2 and TRBJ2-3, is EAGVAQSPRYKIIEKRQSVAFWCNPISGHATLYWYQQILGQGPKLLIQFQNNGVVDDSQLPKDRFSAERLKGVDSTLKIQPAKLEDSAVYLCASTQGAGTDTQYFGPGTRLTVL.